The 26 T cell receptor beta chains below all came from one sample that was sequenced in a study of CD8 T cells in ankylosing spondylitis. The antigens for these receptors are not known. General observations from the study: There was a TCR beta motif, made of several highly homologous variants, that appeared characteristic of ankylosing spondylitis blood.

One entry per CDR3 protein results from TCRdb running MiXCR on the 5' RACE reads. The data show 500,000 to 650,000 distinct CDR3 sequences, with under 5.5% seen just once and 3% to 4% held by the top ten. Source material: blood, either unsorted or a sorted T cell fraction (not recorded which). The receptors were sampled from a male donor with ankylosing spondylitis.

This clonotype was seen ten or more times. The V call is TRBV12-3 or TRBV12-4, the J call TRBJ2-1; D tentatively fits TRBD1 or TRBD2 (5 bases each). CDR3 length: 12 residues. Between the trimmed V and J ends, which lost 4 bases and 9 bases, there was a span of 10 bases. As DNA, the CDR3 is TGTGCCAGCAGTTCGGGACGCGGTGAGCAGTTCTTC. This gives the protein CASSSGRGEQFF.

Ten or more counts support this clonotype. The chain employs TRBV7-9 and TRBJ1-2; no clear D gene. V was shortened by 6 bases and J by 4 bases, with 18 bases between the two germline ends. In germline, CDR1 is SEHNR, CDR2 FQNEAQ (reference sequence). This CDR3 region has 15 residues. This chain's CDR3 is CASRPIGKGVYGYTF. The CDR3 nucleotides are TGTGCCAGCAGACCTATAGGGAAGGGTGTCTATGGCTACACCTTC.

This clonotype has a single count. The DNA of the CDR3 is TGTGCCAGCAGACCCCAGGGAGGGCATGAGACCCAGTACTTC. Its protein product is CASRPQGGHETQYF. The rearrangement links TRBV28 to TRBJ2-5; 7 nucleotides match TRBD2. V trimming: 6 bases; J trimming: 5 bases; junction bases outside the gene matches: 9. There are 14 residues in the CDR3. The germline gives CDR1 MDHEN, CDR2 SYDVKM.

This clonotype was picked up many times. The chain carries TRBV6-5 and TRBJ2-1, with D perhaps matching TRBD1 or TRBD2 (6 bases each). CDR1 is MNHEY, CDR2 SVGAGI, per germline. This CDR3 comprises 15 residues. V lost 2 bases to trimming and J lost 9 bases, with 17 bases between them. CDR3 residues: CASSYLGPGGGEQFF. The CDR3 nucleotides are TGTGCCAGCAGTTACCTGGGGCCTGGAGGGGGTGAGCAGTTCTTC.

This clonotype was seen many times. The V and J genes are TRBV20-1 and TRBJ2-3, with TRBD1 matching over 7 bases. CDR1 is DFQATT and CDR2 is SNEGSKA in the germline V gene (reference sequence). This CDR3 has 14 amino acids. V lost 5 bases to trimming and J lost 1 base; unmatched junction nucleotides: 6. The CDR3 DNA follows: TGCAGTGCTGCCACAGGGGTTGGCACAGATACGCAGTATTTT. Its translation is CSAATGVGTDTQYF.

This clonotype was picked up many times. The chain is built from TRBV19 and TRBJ1-1, with a weak D call TRBD1 (6 bases). This CDR3 contains 14 residues. V lost 3 bases to trimming and J lost 6 bases, with 14 bases between them. Germline CDR1 LNHDA, CDR2 SQIVND (reference sequence). CDR3 loop: CASSMGQGFAEAFF. The CDR3 region has the DNA TGTGCCAGTAGTATGGGGCAGGGGTTCGCTGAAGCTTTCTTT.

This clonotype appeared many times. This rearrangement joins TRBV7-2 to TRBJ2-7; D may be TRBD2 (6 bases). V dropped 2 bases and J dropped 0 bases, with 17 bases sitting between them. Per germline, CDR1 SGHTA and CDR2 FQGNSA. There are 17 residues in the CDR3. CDR3 coding DNA: TGTGCCAGCAGCTTATACGTCGCGGGACCCCTCTCCTACGAGCAGTACTTC. It codes for CASSLYVAGPLSYEQYF.

There are many counts of this clonotype. The rearrangement uses TRBV7-2 and TRBJ2-1; 16 positions agree with TRBD2. V lost 1 base to trimming and J lost 7 bases; unmatched junction nucleotides: 4. This CDR3 has 17 residues. CDR1 SGHTA and CDR2 FQGNSA come from the germline V gene. The CDR3 DNA reads as TGTGCCAGCAGCTTAGTTGGGACTAGCGGGGGGGCTAATGAGCAGTTCTTC. As protein: CASSLVGTSGGANEQFF. Full variable domain (outside the CDR3, taken from reference TRBV7-2 and TRBJ2-1): GAGVSQSPSNKVTEKGKDVELRCDPISGHTALYWYRQSLGQGLEFLIYFQGNSAPDKSGLPSDRFSAERTGGSVSTLTIQRTQQEDSAVYLCASSLVGTSGGANEQFFGPGTRLTVL.

In DNA, the CDR3 is TGTGCCAGCAGCGTACCGGGACTAGCGGGAGAAGAGACCCAGTACTTC. Encoded protein: CASSVPGLAGEETQYF. The V and J genes are TRBV7-9 and TRBJ2-5; the match to TRBD2 covers 14 bases. Germline V gives CDR1 SEHNR, CDR2 FQNEAQ (reference sequence). V lost 5 bases and J lost 3; bases outside the gene matches: 5. The CDR3 sequence is 16 residues long. The variable domain in full, completed from reference TRBV7-9 and TRBJ2-5, reads DTGVSQNPRHKITKRGQNVTFRCDPISEHNRLYWYRQTLGQGPEFLTYFQNEAQLEKSRLLSDRFSAERPKGSFSTLEIQRTEQGDSAMYLCASSVPGLAGEETQYFGPGTRLLVL.

This clonotype was recorded many times. V is TRBV29-1 and J is TRBJ1-2, with D perhaps TRBD1 (6 bases). Germline V CDR1 and CDR2: SQVTM, ANQGSEA. V was pared by 4 bases and J by 5 bases, with 20 bases between. The CDR3 extends over 15 amino acids. The CDR3 protein is CSVVYSGGLGYGYTF. The CDR3 DNA is TGCAGCGTTGTGTATTCTGGGGGGCTAGGATATGGCTACACCTTC.

This clonotype was picked up many times. The gene calls are TRBV12-3 or TRBV12-4 and TRBJ2-7; D uncertain. Deletions cut 8 bases from V and 2 bases from J, with 10 bases between. The CDR3 is 12 amino acids. In nucleotides, the CDR3 is TGTGCCAGCGCGTTGTGGACCTACGAGCAGTACTTC. The encoded protein is CASALWTYEQYF.

This clonotype was recorded at least ten times. The chain couples TRBV20-1 to TRBJ1-1; the D gene is possibly TRBD1 (5 bases). Germline CDR1 reads DFQATT; CDR2 reads SNEGSKA (reference sequence). This CDR3 contains 13 residues. The V end was cut by 3 bases, the J end by 3 bases, with 11 bases between. DNA of the CDR3: TGCAGTGCTAGGGGGCCGGGGGACACTGAAGCTTTCTTT. Protein sequence: CSARGPGDTEAFF.

This chain connects TRBV2 to TRBJ2-5; no reliable D call. Germline loops: CDR1 SNHLY, CDR2 FYNNEI. This CDR3 has 13 amino acids. The V and J ends lost 1 base and 9 bases respectively, with 12 bases between them. DNA of the CDR3: TGTGCCAGCAGTGAAGAGGGCCCACGGCCCCAGTACTTC. Protein sequence: CASSEEGPRPQYF.

The chain has TRBV28 and TRBJ2-7; D not resolved. The V gene lost 3 bases and the J gene lost 5 bases, with 14 bases spanning the gap. Per germline, CDR1 MDHEN and CDR2 SYDVKM. The CDR3 runs to 14 residues. CDR3 amino acids: CASSLVSEGHEQYF. The DNA of the CDR3 is TGTGCCAGCAGTTTGGTCTCCGAAGGCCACGAGCAGTACTTC.

This rearrangement joins TRBV20-1 to TRBJ1-6; a possible D gene is TRBD1 (5 bases). Germline CDR1 reads DFQATT; CDR2 reads SNEGSKA (reference sequence). CDR3 size: 16 residues. The V end was cut by 3 bases, the J end by 9 bases, with 21 bases between. The CDR3 nucleotides are TGCAGTGCTAGGGTGGTTGGGGCAGGGCTTAGTTCACCCCTCCACTTT. Its translation: CSARVVGAGLSSPLHF.

This clonotype was seen ten or more times. This chain links TRBV5-1 with TRBJ2-1, with 9 bases identical to TRBD1. Germline CDR1 is SGHRS and CDR2 is YFSETQ. V dropped 3 bases and J dropped 5; count of bases not matched to a gene: 3. The CDR3 totals 14 residues. CDR3 sequence (DNA): TGCGCCAGCAGCTGGGGGACAGGGAACAATGAGCAGTTCTTC. It is translated as CASSWGTGNNEQFF.

Many counts were recorded for this clonotype. The V call is TRBV10-3, the J call TRBJ1-5, with D tentatively TRBD1 (6 bases). The CDR3 is made up of 14 amino acids. Trimming removed 4 bases at V and 7 bases at J, with 14 bases between. Germline V gene sequence: CDR1 ENHRY, CDR2 SYGVKD. In DNA, the CDR3 is TGTGCCATCAGTGGGGTCTATGACAGGCAGCCCCAGCATTTT. It is translated as CAISGVYDRQPQHF.

This clonotype has at least ten counts. The gene calls are TRBV28 and TRBJ1-5, with TRBD1 as a possible D gene (6 bases). This CDR3 contains 17 residues. Per the germline V gene, CDR1 is MDHEN and CDR2 is SYDVKM. Trimming took 6 bases from V and 1 from J, leaving 19 bases between them. The chain's CDR3 is CASRKATGLGSNQPQHF. CDR3 nucleotide sequence: TGTGCCAGCAGAAAAGCGACAGGTCTGGGGAGCAATCAGCCCCAGCATTTT.

The sample holds many counts of this clonotype. The chain carries TRBV12-3 or TRBV12-4 and TRBJ2-1, with 12 bases matching TRBD2. The CDR3 length is 15 residues. V lost 3 bases, J lost 14 bases, and 11 bases stayed unmatched. DNA for the CDR3: TGTGCCAGCAGTTTCCACTTGACTAGCGGGAGTTCGGAGTTCTTC. It encodes CASSFHLTSGSSEFF.

Only a few counts were recorded for this clonotype. The chain combines TRBV20-1 with TRBJ1-5; tentatively, D is TRBD1 (5 bases). Per the germline V gene, CDR1 is DFQATT and CDR2 is SNEGSKA (reference sequence). The CDR3 is 15 residues long. The V and J ends lost 1 base and 0 bases respectively, with 10 bases between them. The CDR3 reads CSARGRVPSNQPQHF. CDR3 bases: TGCAGTGCTAGAGGCAGGGTCCCTAGCAATCAGCCCCAGCATTTT.

This clonotype has ten or more counts. V and J are TRBV5-6 and TRBJ2-6; D not resolved. Germline-derived CDR1 and CDR2 are SGHDT and YYEEEE. V lost 0 bases to trimming and J lost 4 bases, with 8 bases between them. This CDR3 contains 15 residues. The CDR3 reads CASSLVITGANVLTF. DNA of the CDR3: TGTGCCAGCAGCTTGGTCATTACCGGGGCCAACGTCCTGACTTTC.

V gene TRBV3-1 combines with J gene TRBJ2-7; unclear D gene. The V gene's germline CDR1 is LGHDT and CDR2 YNNKEL (reference sequence). The length of the CDR3 is 15 residues. The V gene lost 4 bases and the J gene lost 1 base, with 14 bases spanning the gap. CDR3 DNA sequence: TGTGCCAGCAGCCCTCTCGGAGTGGGGTCCTACGAGCAGTACTTC. Its translation is CASSPLGVGSYEQYF.

In its sample, this clonotype was seen many times. The chain recombines TRBV20-1 with TRBJ1-5; D may be TRBD1 (5 bases). Deletions cut 3 bases from V and 4 bases from J, with 19 bases between. The germline gives CDR1 DFQATT, CDR2 SNEGSKA (reference sequence). The CDR3 is made up of 16 amino acids. CDR3: CSARSGGVAPNQPQHF. As DNA, the CDR3 is TGCAGTGCTAGGTCTGGGGGGGTTGCCCCTAATCAGCCCCAGCATTTT.

This clonotype was picked up many times. V usage is TRBV6-5 and J usage is TRBJ2-4; D is unresolved. With 1 base removed from V and 0 bases from J, the gap between germline ends came to 7 bases. Germline V lookup: CDR1 MNHEY, CDR2 SVGAGI. The CDR3 loop spans 15 amino acids. Written as DNA, the CDR3 is TGTGCCAGCAGTTACTTCAGTGTAGCCAAAAACATTCAGTACTTC. Translating gives CASSYFSVAKNIQYF.

This clonotype was recorded at least ten times. V usage is TRBV6-2 or TRBV6-3 and J usage is TRBJ2-7; TRBD2 aligns across 13 bases. Per germline, CDR1 MNHEY and CDR2 SVGEGT. The V segment lost 6 bases and the J segment 1 base; nucleotides outside the gene matches: 3. The CDR3 spans 15 residues. The CDR3 DNA is TGTGCCAGCAGAAGACTAGCGGGAGGATCCTACGAGCAGTACTTC. It codes for CASRRLAGGSYEQYF.

This clonotype was observed many times. The chain has TRBV6-2 or TRBV6-3 and TRBJ1-1; unclear D gene. The length of the CDR3 is 19 residues. V shed 1 base and J shed 0 bases, with 21 bases lying between them. Germline V CDR1 and CDR2: MNHEY, SVGEGT. The CDR3 reads CASSYLKSLLQLMNTEAFF. CDR3 coding DNA: TGTGCCAGCAGTTACTTAAAATCTCTTTTACAGCTTATGAACACTGAAGCTTTCTTT.